This TCR beta chain emerged from a study of cytomegalovirus exposure and HLA in healthy donors. The PCR was carried out with 60 Vbeta primers and 13 Jbeta primers. Repertoires were generated with immunoSEQ multiplex PCR, while TCRdb's copy carries only in-frame clones and drops some. The data show approximately 110,000 clones, about 79% seen once. Each of the donors was a healthy bone marrow donor. The sequenced sample was PBMCs. The sequence came from a man aged 50 to 59 in good health and CMV-seronegative.

This CDR3 is CASSFRTIDRSYSYNSPLHF. The CDR3 nucleotides are TGTGCCAGCAGCTTCCGAACCATCGACAGATCCTACTCCTATAATTCACCCCTCCACTTT. This chain joins TRBV7-3 and TRBJ1-6, with D perhaps TRBD1 (5 bases). There are 20 residues in the CDR3. Trimming removed 3 bases from V and 0 bases from J, with 21 bases in between. Germline CDR1 SGHTA, CDR2 FQGTGA.